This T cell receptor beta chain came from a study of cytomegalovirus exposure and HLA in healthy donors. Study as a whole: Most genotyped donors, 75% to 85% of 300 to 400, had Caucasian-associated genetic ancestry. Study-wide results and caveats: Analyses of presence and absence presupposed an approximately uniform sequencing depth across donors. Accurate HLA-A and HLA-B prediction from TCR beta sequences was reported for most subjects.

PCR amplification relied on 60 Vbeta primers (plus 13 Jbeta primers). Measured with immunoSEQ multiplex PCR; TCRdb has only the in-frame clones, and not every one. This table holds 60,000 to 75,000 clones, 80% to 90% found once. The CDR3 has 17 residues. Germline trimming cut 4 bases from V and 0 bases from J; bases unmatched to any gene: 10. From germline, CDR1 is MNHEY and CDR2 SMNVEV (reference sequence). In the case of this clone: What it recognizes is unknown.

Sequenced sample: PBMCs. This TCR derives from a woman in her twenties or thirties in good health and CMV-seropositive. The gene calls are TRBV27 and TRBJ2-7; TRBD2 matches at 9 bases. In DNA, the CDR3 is TGTGCCAGCAGTTCGCGTTTCGGGGGACTAGCCTCCTACGAGCAGTACTTC. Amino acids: CASSSRFGGLASYEQYF.